The 29 T cell receptor beta chains reported below all come from one sample, sequenced in a study of T cell responses to AZD1222 COVID-19 vaccine. Some clones are missing from TCRdb's copy, which holds only in-frame ones; the method was immunoSEQ multiplex PCR. This sample has approximately 180,000 clones, with around 90% found just once. Specimen: peripheral blood, collected on day 0 of AZD1222 vaccination. The origin of the receptors is an adult in good health.

This chain connects TRBV10-3 to TRBJ1-5, with D unresolved. CDR1 is ENHRY and CDR2 is SYGVKD in the germline V gene. V gave up 3 bases and J gave up 6 bases, with 12 bases separating them. CDR3 size: 14 residues. The CDR3: CAISDASSGQPQHF. The CDR3 DNA reads TGTGCCATCAGTGACGCCAGCTCGGGTCAGCCCCAGCATTTT.

V usage is TRBV5-1 and J usage is TRBJ1-1; 7 positions match TRBD1. The germline V gene encodes CDR1 SGHRS and CDR2 YFSETQ. The CDR3 spans 17 residues. V dropped 3 bases and J dropped 6; count of bases not matched to a gene: 17. DNA of the CDR3: TGCGCCAGCAGCTACCGCTTAAACAGGGGTGGGGAGGCTGAAGCTTTCTTT. Protein sequence: CASSYRLNRGGEAEAFF.

The chain has TRBV10-3 and TRBJ2-1, with TRBD2 matching over 13 bases. Trimming removed 3 bases from V and 5 bases from J; junction bases left unmatched: 16. This CDR3 spans 20 amino acids. Per the germline V gene, CDR1 is ENHRY and CDR2 is SYGVKD. The CDR3 loop is CAISDAGTSGKYLRDNEQFF. The CDR3 region has the DNA TGTGCCATCAGTGACGCCGGGACTAGCGGGAAGTATCTTAGGGACAATGAGCAGTTCTTC.

This clone was counted a single time. This chain connects TRBV4-1 to TRBJ2-7; D tentatively reads TRBD1 or TRBD2 (5 bases each). The V and J ends lost 0 bases and 13 bases respectively, with 16 bases between them. Germline CDR1 is MGHRA and CDR2 is YSYEKL. The length of the CDR3 is 13 residues. CDR3 DNA: TGCGCCAGCAGCCAAGATTTCGCCGGGACGGTTTACTTC. It yields the protein CASSQDFAGTVYF.

V usage is TRBV28 and J usage is TRBJ2-5; D might be TRBD2 (6 bases). Trimming took 7 bases from V and 2 from J, leaving 20 bases between them. Germline lookup yields CDR1 MDHEN and CDR2 SYDVKM. The CDR3 has 16 residues. For the CDR3, the DNA is TGTGCCAGCACCCCCGGGGTGCGGGGAACACAAGAGACCCAGTACTTC. Translated, it gives CASTPGVRGTQETQYF. The variable domain in full, with the rest retrieved from reference TRBV28 and TRBJ2-5, is DVKVTQSSRYLVKRTGEKVFLECVQDMDHENMFWYRQDPGLGLRLIYFSYDVKMKEKGDIPEGYSVSREKKERFSLILESASTNQTSMYLCASTPGVRGTQETQYFGPGTRLLVL.

A remark on this clone: The identical CDR3 is also encoded by other nucleotide sequences in the sample. The chain has TRBV18 and TRBJ1-2; perhaps TRBD1 as D (5 bases). Germline loops: CDR1 KGHSH, CDR2 LQKENI. Between the trimmed V and J ends, which lost 2 bases and 7 bases, there was a span of 11 bases. CDR3 length: 13 residues. CDR3 region: CASSPSDTRGYTF. DNA of the CDR3: TGTGCCAGCTCACCATCGGACACTCGTGGCTACACCTTC. Complete variable domain (other parts from reference TRBV18 and TRBJ1-2): NAGVMQNPRHLVRRRGQEARLRCSPMKGHSHVYWYRQLPEEGLKFMVYLQKENIIDESGMPKERFSAEFPKEGPSILRIQQVVRGDSAAYFCASSPSDTRGYTFGSGTRLTVV.

V and J are TRBV3-1 (or the pseudogene TRBV3-2) and TRBJ2-3; weak D call: TRBD1 (6 bases). The V and J ends lost 0 bases and 7 bases respectively, with 14 bases between them. Germline CDR1 is LGHDT and CDR2 is YNNKEL (reference sequence). The CDR3 sequence is 15 residues long. Written as DNA, the CDR3 is TGTGCCAGCAGCCAAGATCCCCTGGGGGCAAATACGCAGTATTTT. It is translated as CASSQDPLGANTQYF.

The genes are TRBV15 and TRBJ2-5; no firm D call. Germline V gene sequence: CDR1 LNHNV, CDR2 YYDKDF (reference sequence). Trimming stripped 0 bases from V and 13 bases from J, with 15 bases between. There are 13 residues in the CDR3. CDR3 sequence reads: CATSRDGLSEWYF. The CDR3 DNA follows: TGTGCCACCAGCAGAGACGGGTTAAGCGAGTGGTACTTC.

V gene TRBV20-1 combines with J gene TRBJ2-1; D not resolved. This CDR3 spans 13 amino acids. V was cut by 3 bases and J by 4 bases, with 10 bases left in between. CDR1 is DFQATT and CDR2 is SNEGSKA in the germline V gene (reference sequence). The CDR3 DNA sequence: TGCAGTGCTAGTGGTGACTTATACAATGAGCAGTTCTTC. It specifies CSASGDLYNEQFF.

The chain links TRBV24-1 to TRBJ2-1; TRBD2 agrees at 10 bases. The V segment lost 2 bases and the J segment 4 bases; nucleotides outside the gene matches: 4. CDR1 and CDR2 from the germline V gene are KGHDR and SFDVKD. The CDR3 extends over 16 amino acids. CDR3 sequence reads: CATSDYQREGYNEQFF. The CDR3 nucleotides are TGTGCCACCAGTGATTATCAGCGGGAGGGGTACAATGAGCAGTTCTTC.

In nucleotides, the CDR3 is TGTGCCAGCAGCGCGTCACAGGCCTTCAACTATGGCTACACCTTC. This sequence encodes CASSASQAFNYGYTF. This chain uses TRBV7-9 with TRBJ1-2; maybe TRBD1 (5 bases). V lost 5 bases and J 2 bases, leaving 15 bases between the germline ends. There are 15 residues in the CDR3. From germline, CDR1 is SEHNR and CDR2 FQNEAQ (reference sequence).

CDR3 sequence (DNA): TGTGCCAGCAGTTTAGGCAGCAACTATGGCTACACCTTC. Its protein product is CASSLGSNYGYTF. The chain links TRBV28 to TRBJ1-2; D remains unclear. This CDR3 is built from 13 residues. With 2 bases removed from V and 2 bases from J, the gap between germline ends came to 6 bases. CDR1 is MDHEN and CDR2 is SYDVKM in the germline V gene.

This chain links TRBV7-6 with TRBJ1-1, with D possibly being TRBD1 (5 bases). Germline-derived CDR1 and CDR2 are SGHVS and FNYEAQ. The CDR3 totals 14 residues. The V gene lost 5 bases and the J gene lost 2 bases, with 12 bases spanning the gap. CDR3: CASSLTRENTEAFF. The CDR3 DNA is TGTGCCAGCAGCCTGACCAGGGAAAACACTGAAGCTTTCTTT.

The CDR3 DNA is TGTGCCAGCAGTTACCGAGAAAATGAGCAGTTCTTC. It codes for CASSYRENEQFF. The chain combines TRBV6-5 with TRBJ2-1; D is ambiguous. The CDR3 has 12 amino acids. Trimming stripped 2 bases from V and 7 bases from J, with 6 bases between. Germline CDR1 and CDR2: MNHEY and SVGAGI.

The rearrangement joins TRBV9 to TRBJ2-1, with D perhaps TRBD2 (5 bases). CDR3 size: 14 residues. Trimming left V 0 bases short and J 9 bases short, with 13 bases between. Germline V CDR1 and CDR2: SGDLS, YYNGEE. CDR3 nucleotide sequence: TGTGCCAGCAGCGTAGTTTTGAGGGAAGGTGAGCAGTTCTTC. Encoded protein: CASSVVLREGEQFF.

This clone was counted a single time. The chain combines TRBV19 with TRBJ2-7; 12 bases agree with TRBD1. The CDR3 extends over 15 amino acids. Trimming cost V 5 bases and J 5 bases; bases outside gene matches: 7. Germline V lookup: CDR1 LNHDA, CDR2 SQIVND (reference sequence). The CDR3 DNA sequence: TGTGCCAGTAGTTCCCGGGACAGGGGGCGCGACGAGCAGTACTTC. Amino acid sequence: CASSSRDRGRDEQYF.

The chain is built from TRBV3-1 (or the pseudogene TRBV3-2) and TRBJ1-4; perhaps TRBD1 as D (5 bases). The CDR3 totals 14 residues. V lost 2 bases and J lost 7, with 11 bases in between. CDR1 LGHDT and CDR2 YNNKEL come from the germline V gene (reference sequence). The CDR3 DNA reads as TGTGCCAGCAGCCAACCAGGGCAGGGTGAAAAACTGTTTTTT. Residues: CASSQPGQGEKLFF.

The chain recombines TRBV18 with TRBJ1-1; maybe TRBD1 (6 bases). This CDR3 is built from 13 residues. Germline lookup yields CDR1 KGHSH and CDR2 LQKENI. Trimming removed 5 bases at V and 10 bases at J, with 17 bases between. CDR3 coding DNA: TGTGCCAGCTCATTACGACAGGAGGTTGTAGCTTTCTTT. This encodes CASSLRQEVVAFF.

J is TRBJ2-1 and V is TRBV5-5, with TRBD2 matching over 9 bases. The trim removed 5 bases at V and 5 bases at J, leaving 17 bases unmatched. This CDR3 comprises 18 residues. CDR1 and CDR2 (germline): SGHKS, YYEKEE (reference sequence). The CDR3 protein is CASSYRRLAGLGDNEQFF. The CDR3 DNA reads TGTGCCAGCAGTTACAGGCGGCTAGCGGGACTTGGAGACAATGAGCAGTTCTTC.

The chain is built from TRBV19 and TRBJ1-2, with D perhaps matching TRBD1 (5 bases). V was clipped by 5 bases and J by 3 bases, with 13 bases between them. CDR1 is LNHDA, CDR2 SQIVND, per germline (reference sequence). CDR3 size: 14 residues. CDR3 amino acids: CASSPTGTDYGYTF. CDR3 coding DNA: TGTGCCAGTAGTCCAACCGGGACTGACTATGGCTACACCTTC. The whole variable domain, filled in from reference TRBV19 and TRBJ1-2, reads DGGITQSPKYLFRKEGQNVTLSCEQNLNHDAMYWYRQDPGQGLRLIYYSQIVNDFQKGDIAEGYSVSREKKESFPLTVTSAQKNPTAFYLCASSPTGTDYGYTFGSGTRLTVV.

This clone was recorded once. The gene calls are TRBV7-9 and TRBJ1-1; tentative D call: TRBD1 (5 bases). Trimming pared 5 bases from V and 0 bases from J, leaving 13 bases between. The V gene's germline CDR1 is SEHNR and CDR2 FQNEAQ (reference sequence). The CDR3 is made up of 15 amino acids. The CDR3 DNA sequence: TGTGCCAGCAGCCCCCGGACGGGGCTGAACACTGAAGCTTTCTTT. As protein: CASSPRTGLNTEAFF.

The rearrangement links TRBV2 to TRBJ2-2; a weak D match, TRBD1 (6 bases). The CDR3 is 15 residues long. Trimming left V 5 bases short and J 1 base short, with 11 bases between. Germline V CDR1 and CDR2: SNHLY, FYNNEI. CDR3: CASSHPGQNTGELFF. In nucleotides, the CDR3 is TGTGCCAGCAGTCATCCGGGACAGAACACCGGGGAGCTGTTTTTT.

This chain joins TRBV5-6 and TRBJ2-3, with D maybe TRBD1 (5 bases). From germline, CDR1 is SGHDT and CDR2 YYEEEE. V was trimmed by 1 base and J by 0 bases, leaving 12 bases between them. The CDR3 is 16 residues long. For the CDR3, the DNA is TGTGCCAGCAGCTTGTCGCGACAGCAGAGCACAGATACGCAGTATTTT. This translates into CASSLSRQQSTDTQYF. Filled out from reference TRBV5-6 and TRBJ2-3, the complete variable domain reads DAGVTQSPTHLIKTRGQQVTLRCSPKSGHDTVSWYQQALGQGPQFIFQYYEEEERQRGNFPDRFSGHQFPNYSSELNVNALLLGDSALYLCASSLSRQQSTDTQYFGPGTRLTVL.

This clone was seen once. The chain links TRBV15 to TRBJ1-1; possibly TRBD1 for D (6 bases). Between the trimmed V and J ends, which lost 3 bases and 6 bases, there was a span of 11 bases. The CDR3 has 13 amino acids. The germline CDR1 and CDR2 sequences are LNHNV and YYDKDF (reference sequence). This CDR3 reads CATSRGGHPEAFF. CDR3 nucleotide sequence: TGTGCCACCAGCAGGGGGGGGCATCCTGAAGCTTTCTTT. The full variable domain, completed using reference TRBV15 and TRBJ1-1, is DAMVIQNPRYQVTQFGKPVTLSCSQTLNHNVMYWYQQKSSQAPKLLFHYYDKDFNNEADTPDNFQSRRPNTSFCFLDIRSPGLGDTAMYLCATSRGGHPEAFFGQGTRLTVV.

This clone was observed a handful of times. The chain employs TRBV15 and TRBJ1-2; D gene ambiguous. Trimming stripped 1 base from V and 3 bases from J, with 9 bases between. The germline V gene has CDR1 LNHNV and CDR2 YYDKDF (reference sequence). The length of the CDR3 is 14 residues. The CDR3 is CATSRVSVDYGYTF. The CDR3 DNA sequence: TGTGCCACCAGCAGAGTATCCGTGGACTATGGCTACACCTTC.

V and J are TRBV6-5 and TRBJ1-2; the D gene is possibly TRBD1 (5 bases). This CDR3 is built from 11 residues. Trimming cost V 6 bases and J 8 bases, with 10 bases left between them. Germline CDR1 and CDR2: MNHEY and SVGAGI. CDR3 in amino acids: CASRAGYGYTF. The DNA of the CDR3 is TGTGCCAGCAGGGCAGGGTACGGCTACACCTTC.

The chain carries TRBV4-1 and TRBJ2-2; 8 nucleotides line up with TRBD1. Per germline, CDR1 MGHRA and CDR2 YSYEKL. Trimming at V came to 4 bases and at J to 4 bases, leaving 14 bases not matched to a gene. The CDR3 is made up of 18 amino acids. The CDR3 DNA sequence: TGCGCCAGCAGCCTATTTGCGACCGGGACAGGACTCACCGGGGAGCTGTTTTTT. It specifies CASSLFATGTGLTGELFF.

The genes are TRBV21-1 and TRBJ2-1; TRBD1, as called in the table, went unchecked against the DNA. TRBV21-1 corresponds to a pseudogene. The CDR3 contains 16 residues. The CDR3 coding sequence is TGTGCCAGCAGCAAACCACGGGACAGGCAGGACAATGAGCAGTTCTTC. It encodes CASSKPRDRQDNEQFF.

The chain links TRBV25-1 to TRBJ1-1; TRBD1 might be the D (5 bases). Germline-derived CDR1 and CDR2 are MGHDK and SYGVNS. This CDR3 is built from 12 residues. Trimming took 1 base from V and 7 from J, leaving 7 bases between them. CDR3 bases: TGTGCCAGCAGTGAATGGGACGGTGAAGCTTTCTTT. Protein sequence: CASSEWDGEAFF.